The present TCR beta chain was sequenced within a study of molecular identifiers for immune sequencing clone quantification. TCRdb re-analysed the PCR reads in MiXCR, keeping a single row per CDR3 protein. The top ten clones hold about 9.7% of a sample with over 100,000 distinct CDR3 sequences, about 35% of them seen once. Trimming pared 4 bases from V and 4 bases from J, leaving 5 bases between. The CDR3 contains 12 residues. CDR1 SGHDT and CDR2 YYEEEE come from the germline V gene. This clonotype was observed at least ten times. The sequence came from a human donor in good health. Some libraries in this study had Jurkat cell RNA spiked in. Source material: naive CD8+ T cells from blood, with Jurkat cell RNA spiked in. This sample's subset: FACS-sorted CD8+CD4-CCR7+CD45RA+ naive T cells. The chain is built from TRBV5-6 and TRBJ2-2; D remains ambiguous. The CDR3 is CASSPGTGELFF. The DNA for the CDR3 is TGTGCCAGCAGCCCCGGCACCGGGGAGCTGTTTTTT.